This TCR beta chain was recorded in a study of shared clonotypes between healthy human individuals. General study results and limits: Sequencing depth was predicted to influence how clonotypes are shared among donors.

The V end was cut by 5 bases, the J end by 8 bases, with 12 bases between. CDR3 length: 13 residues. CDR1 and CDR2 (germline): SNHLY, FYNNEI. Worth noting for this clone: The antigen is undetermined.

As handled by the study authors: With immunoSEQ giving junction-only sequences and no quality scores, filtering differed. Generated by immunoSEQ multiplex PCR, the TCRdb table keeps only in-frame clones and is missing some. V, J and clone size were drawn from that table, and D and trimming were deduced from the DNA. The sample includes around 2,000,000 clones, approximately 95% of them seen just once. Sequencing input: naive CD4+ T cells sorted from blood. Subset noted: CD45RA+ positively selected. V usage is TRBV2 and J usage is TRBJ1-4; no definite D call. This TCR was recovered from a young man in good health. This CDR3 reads CASSSMKAEKLFF. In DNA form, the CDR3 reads TGTGCCAGCAGTTCTATGAAGGCCGAAAAACTGTTTTTT.